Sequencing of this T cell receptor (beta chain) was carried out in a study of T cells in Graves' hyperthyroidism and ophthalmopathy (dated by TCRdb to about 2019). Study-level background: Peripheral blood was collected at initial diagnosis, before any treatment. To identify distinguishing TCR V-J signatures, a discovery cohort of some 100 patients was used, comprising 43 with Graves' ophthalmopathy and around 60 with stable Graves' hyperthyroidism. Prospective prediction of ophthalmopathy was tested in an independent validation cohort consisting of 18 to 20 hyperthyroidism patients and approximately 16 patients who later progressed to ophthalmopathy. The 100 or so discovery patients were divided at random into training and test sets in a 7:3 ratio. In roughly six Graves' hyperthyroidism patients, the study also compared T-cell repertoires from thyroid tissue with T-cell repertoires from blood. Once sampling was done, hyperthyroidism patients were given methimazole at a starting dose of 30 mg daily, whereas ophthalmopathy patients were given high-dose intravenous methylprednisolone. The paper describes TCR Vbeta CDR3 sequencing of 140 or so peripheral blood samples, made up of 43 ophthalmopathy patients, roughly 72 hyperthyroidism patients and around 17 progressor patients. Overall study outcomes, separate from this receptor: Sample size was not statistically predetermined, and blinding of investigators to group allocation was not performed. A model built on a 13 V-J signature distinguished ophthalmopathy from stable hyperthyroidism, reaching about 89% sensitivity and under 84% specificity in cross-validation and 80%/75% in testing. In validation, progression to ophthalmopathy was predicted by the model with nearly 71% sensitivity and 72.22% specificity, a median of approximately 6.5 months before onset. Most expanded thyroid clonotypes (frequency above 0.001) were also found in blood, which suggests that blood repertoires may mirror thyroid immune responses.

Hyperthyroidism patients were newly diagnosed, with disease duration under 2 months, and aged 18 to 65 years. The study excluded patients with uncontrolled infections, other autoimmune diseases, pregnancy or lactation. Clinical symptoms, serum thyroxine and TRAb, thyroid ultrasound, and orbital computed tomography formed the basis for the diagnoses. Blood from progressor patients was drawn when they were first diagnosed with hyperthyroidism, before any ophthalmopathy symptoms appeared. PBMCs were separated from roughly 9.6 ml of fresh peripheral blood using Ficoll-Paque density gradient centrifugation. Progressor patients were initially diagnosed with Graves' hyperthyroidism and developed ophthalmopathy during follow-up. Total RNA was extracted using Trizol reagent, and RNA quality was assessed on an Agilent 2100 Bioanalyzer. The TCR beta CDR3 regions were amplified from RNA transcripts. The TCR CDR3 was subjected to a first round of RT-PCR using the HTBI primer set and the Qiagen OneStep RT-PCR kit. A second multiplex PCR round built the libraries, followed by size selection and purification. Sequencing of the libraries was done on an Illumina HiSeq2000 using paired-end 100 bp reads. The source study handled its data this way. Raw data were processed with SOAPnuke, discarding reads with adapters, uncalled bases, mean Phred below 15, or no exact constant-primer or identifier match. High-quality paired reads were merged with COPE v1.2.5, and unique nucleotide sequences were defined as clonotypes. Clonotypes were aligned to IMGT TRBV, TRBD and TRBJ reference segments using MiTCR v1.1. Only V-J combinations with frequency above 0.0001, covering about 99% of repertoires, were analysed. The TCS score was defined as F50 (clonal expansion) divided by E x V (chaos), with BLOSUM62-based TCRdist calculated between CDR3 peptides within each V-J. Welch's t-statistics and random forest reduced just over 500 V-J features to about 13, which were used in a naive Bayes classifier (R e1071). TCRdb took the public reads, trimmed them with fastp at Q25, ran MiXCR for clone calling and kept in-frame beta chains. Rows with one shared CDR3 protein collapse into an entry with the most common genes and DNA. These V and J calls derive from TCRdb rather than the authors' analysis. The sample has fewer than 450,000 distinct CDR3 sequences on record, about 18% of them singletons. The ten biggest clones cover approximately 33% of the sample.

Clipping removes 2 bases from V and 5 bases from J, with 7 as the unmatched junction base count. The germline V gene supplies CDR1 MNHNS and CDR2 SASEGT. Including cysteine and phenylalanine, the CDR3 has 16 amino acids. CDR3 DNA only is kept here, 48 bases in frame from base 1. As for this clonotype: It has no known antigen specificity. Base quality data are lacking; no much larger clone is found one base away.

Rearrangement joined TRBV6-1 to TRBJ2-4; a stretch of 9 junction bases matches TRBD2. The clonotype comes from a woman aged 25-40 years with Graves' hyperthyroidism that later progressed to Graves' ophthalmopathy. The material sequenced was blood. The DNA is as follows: TGTGCCAGCAGTGAATGGGTCGGGACTAGCCAAAACATTCAGTACTTC. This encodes CASSEWVGTSQNIQYF.